This T cell receptor beta chain originates from a study of lymphopenia after photon versus proton radiotherapy. Study results and caveats: A bigger post-nadir fall in TCR diversity correlated inversely with survival time in deceased patients. Photon-treated patients lost naive T cells and TCR diversity; proton-treated stayed stable. Better survival with proton therapy was suggested as possible, not demonstrated.

As regards this clone: Its antigen is as yet unknown.

The protocol was immunoSEQ multiplex PCR, while the TCRdb copy is restricted to in-frame clones and leaves out a portion. The sample has 25,000 to 30,000 clones, 83% seen once. The sequence was obtained from a woman in her forties or fifties with pancreatic cancer. The material was peripheral blood, obtained from a patient treated with photon-based radiotherapy.

The CDR3 protein is CASSLGLTSASTDTQYF. In nucleotides, the CDR3 is TGCGCCAGCAGCTTGGGGCTTACTAGCGCGAGCACAGATACGCAGTATTTT. The chain employs TRBV5-1 and TRBJ2-3, with 7 bases identical to TRBD2. J was trimmed by 0 bases and V by 0 bases; bases with no gene match: 7. The CDR3 sequence is 17 residues long. CDR1 is SGHRS, CDR2 YFSETQ, per germline.